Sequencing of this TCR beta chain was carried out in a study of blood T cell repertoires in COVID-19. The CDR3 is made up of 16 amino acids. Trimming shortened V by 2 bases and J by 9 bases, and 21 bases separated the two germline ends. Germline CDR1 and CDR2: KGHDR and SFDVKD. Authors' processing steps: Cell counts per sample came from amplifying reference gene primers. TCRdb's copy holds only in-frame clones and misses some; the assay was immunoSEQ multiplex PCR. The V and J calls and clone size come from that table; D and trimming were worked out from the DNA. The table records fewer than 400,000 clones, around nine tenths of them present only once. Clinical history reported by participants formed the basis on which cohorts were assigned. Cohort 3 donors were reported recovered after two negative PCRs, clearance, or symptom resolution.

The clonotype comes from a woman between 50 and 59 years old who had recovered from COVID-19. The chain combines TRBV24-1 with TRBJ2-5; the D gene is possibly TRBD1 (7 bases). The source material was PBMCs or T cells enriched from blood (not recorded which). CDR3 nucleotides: TGTGCCACCAGTGATTCTTCGGCAGGGGGGTCGCGGGCCCAGTACTTC. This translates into CATSDSSAGGSRAQYF.